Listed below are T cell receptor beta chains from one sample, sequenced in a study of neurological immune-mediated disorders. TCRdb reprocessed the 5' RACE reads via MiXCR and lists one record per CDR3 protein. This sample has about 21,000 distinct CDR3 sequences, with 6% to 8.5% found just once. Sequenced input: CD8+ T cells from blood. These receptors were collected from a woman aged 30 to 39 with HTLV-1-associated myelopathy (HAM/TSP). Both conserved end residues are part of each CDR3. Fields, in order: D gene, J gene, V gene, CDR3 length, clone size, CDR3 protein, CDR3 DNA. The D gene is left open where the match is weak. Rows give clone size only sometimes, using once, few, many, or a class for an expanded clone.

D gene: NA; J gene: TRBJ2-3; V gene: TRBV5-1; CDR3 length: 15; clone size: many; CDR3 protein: CASSLEPGQIDTQYF; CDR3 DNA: TGCGCCAGCAGCTTGGAGCCGGGGCAGATAGATACGCAGTATTTT
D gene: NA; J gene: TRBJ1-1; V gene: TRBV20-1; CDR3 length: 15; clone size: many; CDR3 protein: CSARGIYGVGTEAFF; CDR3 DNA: TGCAGTGCTAGAGGTATCTACGGGGTGGGAACTGAAGCTTTCTTT
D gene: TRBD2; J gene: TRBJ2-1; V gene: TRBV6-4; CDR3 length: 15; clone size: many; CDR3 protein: CASSPAGASYNEQFF; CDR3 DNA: TGTGCCAGCAGTCCAGCGGGGGCCTCCTACAATGAGCAGTTCTTC
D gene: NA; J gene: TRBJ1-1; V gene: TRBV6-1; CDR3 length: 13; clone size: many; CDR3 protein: CASSEGEQNEAFF; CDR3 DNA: TGTGCCAGCAGTGAAGGGGAGCAAAATGAAGCTTTCTTT
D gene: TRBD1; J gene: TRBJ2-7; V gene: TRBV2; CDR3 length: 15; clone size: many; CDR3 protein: CASSEGTGGRYEQYF; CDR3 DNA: TGTGCCAGCAGTGAAGGGACAGGGGGCAGGTACGAGCAGTACTTC
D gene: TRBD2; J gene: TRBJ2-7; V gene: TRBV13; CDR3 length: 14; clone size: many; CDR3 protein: CASSLRLAGTEQYF; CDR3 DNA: TGTGCCAGCAGTCTCAGACTAGCGGGAACCGAGCAGTACTTC
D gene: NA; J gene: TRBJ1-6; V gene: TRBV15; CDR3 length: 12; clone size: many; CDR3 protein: CATRQKNSPLHF; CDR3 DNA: TGTGCCACCCGACAGAAAAATTCACCCCTCCACTTT
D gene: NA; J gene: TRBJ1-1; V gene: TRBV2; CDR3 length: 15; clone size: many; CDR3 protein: CASRKATDLNTEAFF; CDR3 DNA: TGTGCCAGCAGGAAGGCGACAGACCTGAACACTGAAGCTTTCTTT
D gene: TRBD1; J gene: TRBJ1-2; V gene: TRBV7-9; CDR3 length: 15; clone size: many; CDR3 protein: CASSLAATGIGGYTF; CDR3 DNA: TGTGCCAGCAGCTTAGCAGCGACAGGGATTGGCGGCTACACCTTC
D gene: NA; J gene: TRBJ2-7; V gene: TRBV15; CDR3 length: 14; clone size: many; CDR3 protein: CATSNMRISYEQYF; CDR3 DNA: TGTGCCACCAGCAATATGCGGATTTCCTACGAGCAGTACTTC
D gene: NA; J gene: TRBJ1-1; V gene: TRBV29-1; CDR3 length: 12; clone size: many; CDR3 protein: CSVRVGDTEAFF; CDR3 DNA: TGCAGCGTTCGGGTCGGGGACACTGAAGCTTTCTTT
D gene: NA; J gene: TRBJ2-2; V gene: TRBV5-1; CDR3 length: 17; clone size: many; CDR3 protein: CASASWTQTANTGELFF; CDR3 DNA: TGCGCCAGCGCCTCCTGGACCCAAACCGCGAACACCGGGGAGCTGTTTTTT
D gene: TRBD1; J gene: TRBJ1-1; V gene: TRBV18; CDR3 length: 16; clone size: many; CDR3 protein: CASSPPRDRVFTEAFF; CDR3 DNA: TGTGCCAGCTCACCACCCAGGGACAGGGTCTTCACTGAAGCTTTCTTT
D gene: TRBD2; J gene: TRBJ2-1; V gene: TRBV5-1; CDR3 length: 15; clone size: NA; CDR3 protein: CASSASGGDYNEQFF; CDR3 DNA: TGCGCCAGCAGCGCGAGCGGGGGAGATTACAATGAGCAGTTCTTC
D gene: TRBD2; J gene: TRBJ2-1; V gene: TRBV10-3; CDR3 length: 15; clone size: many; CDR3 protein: CAISESERGDAEQFF; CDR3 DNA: TGTGCCATCAGTGAGTCGGAGCGGGGGGACGCTGAGCAGTTCTTC
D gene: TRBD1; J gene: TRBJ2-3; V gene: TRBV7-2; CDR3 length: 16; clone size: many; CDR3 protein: CASSNDRVFRTDTQYF; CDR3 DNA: TGTGCCAGCAGCAATGACAGGGTTTTCAGGACAGATACGCAGTATTTT
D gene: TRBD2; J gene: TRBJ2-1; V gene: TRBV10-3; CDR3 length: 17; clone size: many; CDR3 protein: CAISDPLRAGDYNEQFF; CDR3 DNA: TGTGCCATCAGTGACCCGCTTCGAGCGGGGGACTACAATGAGCAGTTCTTC
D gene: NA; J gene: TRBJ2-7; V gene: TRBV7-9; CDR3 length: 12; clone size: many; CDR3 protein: CASSSRDYEQYF; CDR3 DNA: TGTGCCAGCAGCTCGCGCGATTACGAGCAGTACTTC
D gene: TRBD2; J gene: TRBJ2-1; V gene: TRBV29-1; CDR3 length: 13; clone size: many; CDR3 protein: CSALAGGYNEQFF; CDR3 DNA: TGCAGCGCTTTAGCGGGGGGCTACAATGAGCAGTTCTTC
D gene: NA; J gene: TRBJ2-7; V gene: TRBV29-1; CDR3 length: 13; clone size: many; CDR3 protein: CSVIGRGPHEQYF; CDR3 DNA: TGCAGCGTCATTGGTAGGGGACCCCACGAGCAGTACTTC
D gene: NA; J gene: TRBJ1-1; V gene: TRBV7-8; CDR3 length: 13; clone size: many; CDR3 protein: CASSLGTVPEAFF; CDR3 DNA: TGTGCCAGCAGCTTAGGGACAGTTCCAGAAGCTTTCTTT
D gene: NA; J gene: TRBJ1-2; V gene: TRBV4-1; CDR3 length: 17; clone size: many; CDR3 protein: CASSQDPPWRANYGYTF; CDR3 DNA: TGCGCCAGCAGCCAAGATCCACCCTGGCGGGCTAACTATGGCTACACCTTC
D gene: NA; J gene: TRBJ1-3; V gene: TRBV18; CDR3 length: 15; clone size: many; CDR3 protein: CASKGGASDGNTIYF; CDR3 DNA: TGTGCCAGCAAAGGGGGTGCAAGCGATGGAAACACCATATATTTT
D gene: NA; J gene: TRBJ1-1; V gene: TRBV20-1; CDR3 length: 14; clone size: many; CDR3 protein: CSAKTPTMNTEAFF; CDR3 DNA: TGCAGTGCTAAGACACCAACCATGAACACTGAAGCTTTCTTT
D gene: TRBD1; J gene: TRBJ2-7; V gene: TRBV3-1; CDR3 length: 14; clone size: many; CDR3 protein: CASSQGTGGYEQYF; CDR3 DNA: TGTGCCAGCAGCCAAGGCACAGGGGGCTACGAGCAGTACTTC
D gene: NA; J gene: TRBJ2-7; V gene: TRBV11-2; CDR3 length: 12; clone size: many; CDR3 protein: CASSPSGYEQYF; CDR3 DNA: TGTGCCAGCAGCCCGTCGGGTTACGAGCAGTACTTC
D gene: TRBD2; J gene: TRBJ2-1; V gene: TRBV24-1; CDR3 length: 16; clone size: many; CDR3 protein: CATSERPGGLYNEQFF; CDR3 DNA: TGTGCCACCAGTGAGAGACCGGGGGGGCTATACAATGAGCAGTTCTTC
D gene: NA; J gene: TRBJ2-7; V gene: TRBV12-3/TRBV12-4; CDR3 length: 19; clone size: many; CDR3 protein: CASSHVRGQRVNNSYEQYF; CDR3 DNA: TGTGCCAGCAGCCATGTCCGGGGACAGCGGGTAAACAACTCCTACGAGCAGTACTTC
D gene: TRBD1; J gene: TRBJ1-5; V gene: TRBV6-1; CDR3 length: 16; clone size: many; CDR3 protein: CASSYGTGDSNQPQHF; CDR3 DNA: TGTGCCAGCAGTTATGGGACAGGGGATAGCAATCAGCCCCAGCATTTT
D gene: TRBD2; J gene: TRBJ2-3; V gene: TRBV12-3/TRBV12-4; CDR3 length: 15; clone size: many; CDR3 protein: CASSPLTSGTDTQYF; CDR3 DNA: TGTGCCAGCAGTCCTCTGACTAGCGGCACAGATACGCAGTATTTT
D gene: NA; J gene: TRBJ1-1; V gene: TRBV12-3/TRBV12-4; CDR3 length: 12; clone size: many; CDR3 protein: CASSFGGTEAFF; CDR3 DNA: TGTGCCAGCAGTTTCGGTGGCACTGAAGCTTTCTTT
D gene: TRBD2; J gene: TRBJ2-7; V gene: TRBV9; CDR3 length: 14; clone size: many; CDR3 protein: CASSSGGGTYEQYF; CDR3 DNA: TGTGCCAGCTCAAGCGGGGGGGGAACCTACGAGCAGTACTTC
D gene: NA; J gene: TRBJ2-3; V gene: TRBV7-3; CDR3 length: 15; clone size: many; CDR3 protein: CASSEDGGSTDTQYF; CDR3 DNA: TGTGCCAGCAGCGAAGACGGGGGAAGCACAGATACGCAGTATTTT
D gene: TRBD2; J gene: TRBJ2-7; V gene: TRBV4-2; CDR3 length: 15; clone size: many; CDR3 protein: CASSQLAGTSYEQYF; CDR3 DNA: TGTGCCAGCAGCCAACTAGCGGGGACCTCCTACGAGCAGTACTTC
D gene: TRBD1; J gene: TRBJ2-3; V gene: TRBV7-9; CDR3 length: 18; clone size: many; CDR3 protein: CASSWDRGLGTSTDTQYF; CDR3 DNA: TGTGCCAGCAGTTGGGACAGGGGGCTTGGGACGAGCACAGATACGCAGTATTTT
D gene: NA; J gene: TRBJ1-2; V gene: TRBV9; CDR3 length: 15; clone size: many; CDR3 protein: CASSALSSGSYGYTF; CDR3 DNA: TGTGCCAGCAGCGCCCTTAGTTCCGGCTCCTATGGCTACACCTTC
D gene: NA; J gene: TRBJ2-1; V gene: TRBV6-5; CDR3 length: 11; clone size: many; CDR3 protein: CASRIGHEQFF; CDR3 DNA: TGTGCCAGCAGGATTGGGCATGAGCAGTTCTTC
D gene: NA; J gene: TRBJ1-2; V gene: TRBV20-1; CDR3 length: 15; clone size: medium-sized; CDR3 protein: CSARDEGPLNYGYTF; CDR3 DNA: TGCAGTGCTAGAGATGAGGGGCCCCTTAACTATGGCTACACCTTC
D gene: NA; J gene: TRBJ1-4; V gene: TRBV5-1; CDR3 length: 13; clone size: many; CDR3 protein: CASSLTRGEKLFF; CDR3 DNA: TGCGCCAGCAGCCTCACAAGAGGTGAAAAACTGTTTTTT
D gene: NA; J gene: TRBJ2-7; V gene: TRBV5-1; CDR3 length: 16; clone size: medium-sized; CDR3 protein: CASSLKPAGPLYEQYF; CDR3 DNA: TGCGCCAGCAGCTTGAAGCCCGCTGGCCCGCTTTACGAGCAGTACTTC
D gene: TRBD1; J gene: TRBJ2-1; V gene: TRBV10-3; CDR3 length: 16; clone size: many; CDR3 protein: CAISESGDRAWYEQFF; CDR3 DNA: TGTGCCATCAGTGAGTCCGGGGACAGGGCATGGTATGAGCAGTTCTTC
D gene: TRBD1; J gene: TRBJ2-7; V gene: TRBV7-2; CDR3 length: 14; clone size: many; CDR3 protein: CASSFGTGTYEQYF; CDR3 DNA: TGTGCCAGCAGCTTTGGGACAGGGACATACGAGCAGTACTTC
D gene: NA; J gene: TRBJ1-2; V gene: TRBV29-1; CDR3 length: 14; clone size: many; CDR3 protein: CSVEPQGRNYGYTF; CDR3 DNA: TGCAGCGTTGAACCGCAGGGAAGGAACTATGGCTACACCTTC